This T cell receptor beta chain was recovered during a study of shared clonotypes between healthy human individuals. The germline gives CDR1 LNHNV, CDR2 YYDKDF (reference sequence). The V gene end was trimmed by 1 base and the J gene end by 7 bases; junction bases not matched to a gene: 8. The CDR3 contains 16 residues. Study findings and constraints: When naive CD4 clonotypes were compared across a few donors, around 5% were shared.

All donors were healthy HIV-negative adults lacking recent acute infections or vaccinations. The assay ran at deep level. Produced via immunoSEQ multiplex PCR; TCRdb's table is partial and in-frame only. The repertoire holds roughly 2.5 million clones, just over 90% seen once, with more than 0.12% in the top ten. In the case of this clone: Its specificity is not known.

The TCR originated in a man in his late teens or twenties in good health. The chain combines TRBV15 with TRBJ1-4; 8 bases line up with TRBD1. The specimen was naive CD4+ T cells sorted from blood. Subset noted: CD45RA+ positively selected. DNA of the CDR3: TGTGCCACCAGCAGAGGATTAGGACAGGGTGGTGAAAAACTGTTTTTT. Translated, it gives CATSRGLGQGGEKLFF.